This T cell receptor (beta chain) was identified during a study of identical twins. Findings and limits, study-wide: Out-of-frame alpha sequences common to twins exhibited a surplus of low generation probability. Conclusions leaned on cross-sectional statistical analysis and did not track the same donors over time.

V was trimmed by 3 bases and J by 6 bases, leaving 8 bases between them. Germline CDR1 reads SEHNR; CDR2 reads FQNEAQ (reference sequence). The CDR3 is made up of 12 amino acids. TCRdb re-called the 5' RACE reads with MiXCR, one entry per CDR3 protein. The sample consists of more than 600,000 distinct CDR3 sequences, approximately 18% of them appearing once. This clonotype was counted between two and nine times. What it binds is not known. These data also featured in a second study, about T cells expressing NK-cell markers.

The chain employs TRBV7-9 and TRBJ1-1, with no clear D. Sequenced: PBMCs. This TCR was sampled from a woman in her late teens or twenties in good health. DNA for the CDR3: TGTGCCAGCAGCTTTGTCACAGCTGAAGCTTTCTTT. Protein product: CASSFVTAEAFF.